This is a list of T cell receptor beta chains from one sample in a study of CD8 T cells in ankylosing spondylitis. TCRdb processed the 5' RACE reads anew with MiXCR; each CDR3 protein has one entry. This repertoire shows 200,000 or so distinct CDR3 sequences, about an eighth found once; its top ten account for roughly 11%. The sequenced sample was blood, either unsorted or a sorted T cell fraction (not recorded which). These receptors were collected from a female donor with ankylosing spondylitis or in good health (not recorded which). CDR3s include the opening cysteine and the closing phenylalanine or tryptophan. The D gene is left open where the match is weak. Part of the rows lack a size; the others show once, few, many or a class for expanded clones.

v_gene	abundance	j_gene	d_gene	CDR3aa	CDR3nt
TRBV20-1	many	TRBJ2-7	-	CSATGDGSYEQYF	TGCAGTGCTACCGGGGACGGATCCTACGAGCAGTACTTC
TRBV3-1	-	TRBJ2-7	TRBD2	CASSAWTSGSNYEQYF	TGTGCCAGCAGCGCCTGGACTAGCGGGAGTAACTACGAGCAGTACTTC
TRBV12-3/TRBV12-4	few	TRBJ1-5	TRBD1	CASRSTPTGVGNQPQHF	TGTGCCAGCAGGTCCACCCCGACAGGGGTCGGCAATCAGCCCCAGCATTTT
TRBV20-1	-	TRBJ1-5	TRBD1	CSAKWTGDQPQHF	TGCAGTGCTAAGTGGACAGGGGACCAGCCCCAGCATTTT
TRBV4-1	many	TRBJ1-6	-	CASSQVFQDSPLHF	TGCGCCAGCAGCCAAGTTTTTCAAGATTCACCCCTCCACTTT
TRBV5-1	few	TRBJ2-1	TRBD2	CASSDGLGGNEQFF	TGCGCCAGCAGCGACGGACTAGGCGGCAATGAGCAGTTCTTC
TRBV10-3	many	TRBJ2-2	-	CAISLREDTGELFF	TGTGCCATCAGTTTGAGGGAAGACACCGGGGAGCTGTTTTTT
TRBV3-1	few	TRBJ1-3	-	CASSKAGTPGNTIYF	TGTGCCAGCAGCAAGGCCGGGACACCCGGAAACACCATATATTTT
TRBV7-6	many	TRBJ2-1	-	CASSLDHISYNEQFF	TGTGCCAGCAGCTTAGACCACATCTCCTACAATGAGCAGTTCTTC
TRBV20-1	many	TRBJ2-1	-	CSASGAGEGNEQFF	TGCAGTGCTAGTGGGGCAGGGGAGGGAAATGAGCAGTTCTTC
TRBV20-1	many	TRBJ2-1	TRBD2	CSARVPLAVNEQFF	TGCAGTGCTAGAGTGCCGCTAGCGGTGAATGAGCAGTTCTTC
TRBV21-1	many	TRBJ1-1	-	CASSKRPLDRGVEGTEAFF	TGTGCCAGCAGCAAACGCCCTCTGGACAGGGGTGTAGAGGGTACTGAAGCTTTCTTT
TRBV11-3	many	TRBJ1-1	-	CASHTGGNTEAFF	TGTGCCAGTCATACCGGGGGGAACACTGAAGCTTTCTTT
TRBV29-1	-	TRBJ2-2	TRBD2	CSVARGVLAGDTGELFF	TGCAGCGTTGCTCGGGGCGTCCTAGCGGGAGACACCGGGGAGCTGTTTTTT
TRBV5-1	many	TRBJ1-5	TRBD1	CASSLTPGGQGAVNQPQHF	TGCGCCAGCAGCTTGACCCCTGGGGGACAGGGGGCGGTGAATCAGCCCCAGCATTTT
TRBV12-3/TRBV12-4	many	TRBJ2-7	-	CASSFWQGTYEQYF	TGTGCCAGCAGTTTCTGGCAGGGGACCTACGAGCAGTACTTC
TRBV7-2	many	TRBJ2-1	TRBD2	CASSLGRTSGRAEQFF	TGTGCCAGCAGCTTAGGGCGGACTAGCGGGAGAGCTGAGCAGTTCTTC
TRBV20-1	-	TRBJ2-3	-	CSAESDTQYF	TGCAGTGCTGAATCAGATACGCAGTATTTT
TRBV12-3/TRBV12-4	many	TRBJ2-1	TRBD2	CASSFGTSGFNEQFF	TGTGCCAGCAGTTTCGGGACTAGCGGCTTCAATGAGCAGTTCTTC
TRBV12-3/TRBV12-4	many	TRBJ1-1	-	CASTGRSYTEAFF	TGTGCCAGCACCGGCAGATCCTACACTGAAGCTTTCTTT
TRBV2	many	TRBJ1-1	-	CASSESGGRMNTEAFF	TGTGCCAGCAGTGAAAGTGGGGGGCGGATGAACACTGAAGCTTTCTTT
TRBV5-1	-	TRBJ2-5	-	CASSLGAVVQETQYF	TGCGCCAGCAGCTTGGGAGCAGTAGTCCAAGAGACCCAGTACTTC
TRBV12-3/TRBV12-4	many	TRBJ1-5	-	CASSLGEGGPQHF	TGTGCCAGCAGTTTGGGGGAGGGGGGGCCCCAGCATTTT
TRBV2	-	TRBJ2-7	-	CASLDGTYEQYF	TGTGCCAGCCTAGACGGAACCTACGAGCAGTACTTC
TRBV20-1	many	TRBJ2-7	TRBD2	CSAGGTSGGYEQYF	TGCAGTGCTGGCGGGACTAGCGGGGGCTACGAGCAGTACTTC
TRBV5-1	few	TRBJ2-1	TRBD1	CASSLPGQGDNEQFF	TGCGCCAGCAGCCTCCCGGGACAGGGGGACAATGAGCAGTTCTTC
TRBV7-9	many	TRBJ2-1	-	CASSPDRSSYNEQFF	TGTGCCAGCAGTCCGGACAGAAGCTCCTACAATGAGCAGTTCTTC
TRBV7-6	many	TRBJ2-1	-	CASRGFGAEQFF	TGTGCCAGCAGGGGGTTTGGGGCTGAGCAGTTCTTC
TRBV7-2	many	TRBJ2-3	-	CASSDGLSTDTQYF	TGTGCCAGCAGCGACGGACTGAGCACAGATACGCAGTATTTT
TRBV7-2	many	TRBJ2-3	TRBD2	CASSQAGQGTDTQYF	TGTGCCAGCAGCCAAGCGGGGCAGGGTACAGATACGCAGTATTTT
TRBV5-1	many	TRBJ2-7	-	CASSLEAYEQYF	TGCGCCAGCAGCTTAGAGGCCTACGAGCAGTACTTC
TRBV7-2	few	TRBJ1-1	-	CASSWIGVEGAFF	TGTGCCAGCAGCTGGATCGGGGTTGAGGGAGCTTTCTTT
TRBV7-2	-	TRBJ2-3	-	CASSSGLSAKYF	TGTGCCAGCAGCTCAGGGTTGTCTGCGAAGTATTTT
TRBV4-3	-	TRBJ2-1	TRBD2	CASSQDLAGGNEQFF	TGCGCCAGCAGCCAAGATCTCGCGGGGGGGAATGAGCAGTTCTTC
TRBV18	few	TRBJ2-5	TRBD2	CASSTKAGGATQYF	TGTGCCAGCTCAACTAAAGCGGGAGGGGCGACCCAGTACTTC
TRBV20-1	many	TRBJ1-1	-	CSARGKTTEAFF	TGCAGTGCTCGGGGCAAGACCACTGAAGCTTTCTTT
TRBV10-2	many	TRBJ2-5	-	CASSGLNQETQYF	TGCGCCAGTTCCGGCCTAAACCAAGAGACCCAGTACTTC
TRBV12-3/TRBV12-4	-	TRBJ2-5	-	CASSFEGIGTQYF	TGTGCCAGCAGTTTCGAGGGGATTGGGACCCAGTACTTC
TRBV6-5	many	TRBJ1-2	-	CASTLVAGGGGYTF	TGTGCCAGCACGTTGGTTGCTGGGGGCGGTGGCTACACCTTC
TRBV7-2	many	TRBJ2-7	TRBD2	CASSGGLAGSIDEQYF	TGTGCCAGCAGCGGCGGACTAGCGGGAAGTATCGACGAGCAGTACTTC
TRBV7-2	many	TRBJ2-7	-	CASSSEMGYEQYF	TGTGCCAGCAGCTCAGAAATGGGCTACGAGCAGTACTTC
TRBV20-1	many	TRBJ1-5	-	CSARRTETGQLYQPQHF	TGCAGTGCTAGACGTACGGAGACCGGACAGCTCTATCAGCCCCAGCATTTT
TRBV5-1	many	TRBJ2-5	TRBD2	CASSFDPTSPATQYF	TGCGCCAGCAGCTTCGATCCGACTAGCCCAGCGACCCAGTACTTC
TRBV3-1	-	TRBJ2-1	TRBD2	CASSQVGVVGTSEQFF	TGTGCCAGCAGCCAAGTGGGGGTAGTCGGGACTAGTGAGCAGTTCTTC
TRBV12-3/TRBV12-4	many	TRBJ1-3	-	CASSFGMMSGNTIYF	TGTGCCAGCAGTTTCGGGATGATGTCCGGAAACACCATATATTTT
TRBV25-1	medium-sized	TRBJ1-3	TRBD1	CASDSDREAGNTIYF	TGTGCCAGCGACTCGGACAGGGAAGCTGGAAACACCATATATTTT
TRBV7-6	-	TRBJ2-1	TRBD1	CASSVDRGYNEQFF	TGTGCCAGCAGCGTGGACAGGGGGTACAATGAGCAGTTCTTC
TRBV4-2	many	TRBJ1-2	-	CASSRKVSGDLYGYTF	TGTGCCAGCAGCCGGAAGGTTTCAGGGGACCTCTATGGCTACACCTTC
TRBV27	many	TRBJ1-1	TRBD1	CASSSLGTGHTEAFF	TGTGCCAGCAGTTCCTTGGGGACAGGGCACACTGAAGCTTTCTTT
TRBV6-5	many	TRBJ2-3	-	CASVSGPTDTQYF	TGTGCCAGCGTTAGCGGCCCTACAGATACGCAGTATTTT
TRBV7-2	few	TRBJ2-3	-	CASSLPLLRPRETDTQYF	TGTGCCAGCAGCTTACCGCTCCTGCGTCCTAGGGAGACAGATACGCAGTATTTT
TRBV20-1	-	TRBJ1-5	-	CSAPLGGRSNQPQHF	TGCAGTGCTCCCCTAGGGGGAAGGAGCAATCAGCCCCAGCATTTT
TRBV5-1	many	TRBJ1-1	-	CASSAGMNTEAFF	TGCGCCAGCAGCGCCGGTATGAACACTGAAGCTTTCTTT
TRBV25-1	-	TRBJ1-1	-	CANSEFRGPNTEAFF	TGTGCCAACAGTGAATTCCGGGGGCCGAACACTGAAGCGTTCTTT
TRBV5-1	few	TRBJ1-4	TRBD1	CASSTSGDRGNEKLFF	TGCGCCAGCAGCACAAGCGGGGACAGGGGTAATGAAAAACTGTTTTTT
TRBV30	-	TRBJ2-7	-	CAWSGRGPSLSF	TGTGCCTGGAGCGGGAGGGGGCCCTCTCTGAGCTTC
TRBV5-6	many	TRBJ2-1	-	CASSSTGQYNEQFF	TGTGCCAGCAGCTCGACAGGACAATACAATGAGCAGTTCTTC
TRBV10-3	many	TRBJ2-7	TRBD2	CAISATSGRNHEQYF	TGTGCCATCAGTGCGACTAGCGGGAGGAACCACGAGCAGTACTTC